These T cell receptor beta chains were read from a single sample in a study of T-cell reconstitution after alpha-beta-depleted transplantation in children. TCRdb re-called the PCR reads through MiXCR, storing one row per CDR3 protein. The sample yields 550,000 to 600,000 distinct CDR3 sequences, more than 20% seen once. This specimen was PBMCs, mostly from graft donor cells, taken 360 days after TCRalphabeta/CD19-depleted stem cell transplant. Every receptor here comes from a boy in the first two years of life who had a stem cell transplant for acute myeloid leukemia, so the T cells may come from the graft donor. Each CDR3 is given with its conserved first and last residue. Each record gives: clone size, CDR3 length, V gene, J gene, CDR3 protein. Size is omitted from some rows. Given values are once, few, many or a class for expanded clones.

clone_size: few
cdr3_length: 15
v_call: TRBV12-3/TRBV12-4
j_call: TRBJ1-2
cdr3_aa: CASSLLGRGHSGYTF

clone_size: NA
cdr3_length: 12
v_call: TRBV7-9
j_call: TRBJ2-1
cdr3_aa: CASSFGANEQFF

clone_size: many
cdr3_length: 17
v_call: TRBV30
j_call: TRBJ2-6
cdr3_aa: CAWRGWGEWAGANVLTF

clone_size: few
cdr3_length: 14
v_call: TRBV15
j_call: TRBJ2-2
cdr3_aa: CATSRDPGSGELFF

clone_size: NA
cdr3_length: 15
v_call: TRBV6-1
j_call: TRBJ1-6
cdr3_aa: CASLPGGQPYSPLHF

clone_size: NA
cdr3_length: 13
v_call: TRBV7-1
j_call: TRBJ2-7
cdr3_aa: CASSSQGGFEQYF

clone_size: NA
cdr3_length: 14
v_call: TRBV29-1
j_call: TRBJ1-1
cdr3_aa: CSVNRGGGNTEAFF

clone_size: NA
cdr3_length: 14
v_call: TRBV4-1
j_call: TRBJ2-3
cdr3_aa: CASSQGMDRGAQYF

clone_size: few
cdr3_length: 14
v_call: TRBV4-2
j_call: TRBJ2-2
cdr3_aa: CASSQDTRTGELFF

clone_size: NA
cdr3_length: 13
v_call: TRBV7-2
j_call: TRBJ1-1
cdr3_aa: CASSVGQGCEAFF

clone_size: NA
cdr3_length: 13
v_call: TRBV12-3/TRBV12-4
j_call: TRBJ2-5
cdr3_aa: CASSLRGPGAQYF

clone_size: many
cdr3_length: 13
v_call: TRBV5-1
j_call: TRBJ2-1
cdr3_aa: CASSLTGGIEQFF

clone_size: NA
cdr3_length: 16
v_call: TRBV5-1
j_call: TRBJ2-3
cdr3_aa: CASSLTRDISTDTQYF

clone_size: NA
cdr3_length: 18
v_call: TRBV5-5
j_call: TRBJ2-1
cdr3_aa: CASSVVTSGGAEGFEQFF

clone_size: few
cdr3_length: 12
v_call: TRBV29-1
j_call: TRBJ2-5
cdr3_aa: CSVDRGGETQYF

clone_size: NA
cdr3_length: 14
v_call: TRBV4-3
j_call: TRBJ1-3
cdr3_aa: CASSQDGQLNTIYF

clone_size: NA
cdr3_length: 13
v_call: TRBV7-6
j_call: TRBJ2-1
cdr3_aa: CASSFLGSNEQFF

clone_size: few
cdr3_length: 16
v_call: TRBV6-5
j_call: TRBJ1-6
cdr3_aa: CASSLSGAITSSPLHF

clone_size: NA
cdr3_length: 14
v_call: TRBV28
j_call: TRBJ2-3
cdr3_aa: CASSSEGLADTQYF

clone_size: many
cdr3_length: 13
v_call: TRBV20-1
j_call: TRBJ2-3
cdr3_aa: CSATDPTTDTQYF

clone_size: many
cdr3_length: 12
v_call: TRBV7-9
j_call: TRBJ1-2
cdr3_aa: CASSLRGGGYTF

clone_size: few
cdr3_length: 16
v_call: TRBV20-1
j_call: TRBJ2-3
cdr3_aa: CSARVIRAASTDTQYF

clone_size: many
cdr3_length: 16
v_call: TRBV11-2
j_call: TRBJ1-1
cdr3_aa: CASSSVTGSRNTEAFF

clone_size: few
cdr3_length: 15
v_call: TRBV28
j_call: TRBJ1-5
cdr3_aa: CASSFESGSHQPQHF

clone_size: many
cdr3_length: 16
v_call: TRBV2
j_call: TRBJ2-3
cdr3_aa: CASSVAGWGSTDTQYF

clone_size: few
cdr3_length: 14
v_call: TRBV11-2
j_call: TRBJ2-1
cdr3_aa: CASSSRDSYNEQFF

clone_size: few
cdr3_length: 13
v_call: TRBV12-3/TRBV12-4
j_call: TRBJ2-3
cdr3_aa: CAGSPSGYDTQYF

clone_size: few
cdr3_length: 14
v_call: TRBV29-1
j_call: TRBJ1-2
cdr3_aa: CSADLGQGDYGYTF

clone_size: many
cdr3_length: 14
v_call: TRBV24-1
j_call: TRBJ2-5
cdr3_aa: CATRARGPWETQYF